These 2 T cell receptor beta chains came from one sample sequenced in a study of control samples from healthy donors and cancer patients. The table came from immunoSEQ multiplex PCR; TCRdb's copy has only in-frame clones and leaves some out. Here the sample spans 350,000 to 450,000 clones, 80% to 95% being singletons. The specimen sequenced was PBMCs. These receptors all come from a man aged 35 to 55 with head and neck cancer.

This clone was observed a few times. This rearrangement joins TRBV9 to TRBJ2-7, with D unresolved. Looked up from germline, CDR1 is SGDLS and CDR2 is YYNGEE. The CDR3 loop spans 14 amino acids. V lost 0 bases, J lost 2 bases, and 9 bases lay in between. CDR3 in amino acids: CASSVDLGPYEQYF. CDR3 nucleotides: TGTGCCAGCAGCGTAGACCTCGGGCCCTACGAGCAGTACTTC.

The chain recombines TRBV4-3 with TRBJ2-4, with 9 bases lining up with TRBD2. Trimming at V came to 0 bases and at J to 4 bases, leaving 7 bases not matched to a gene. Per germline, CDR1 LGHNA and CDR2 YSLEER. The CDR3 contains 17 residues. CDR3 residues: CASSQDKAGGPKNIQYF. For the CDR3, the DNA is TGCGCCAGCAGCCAAGATAAGGCGGGGGGGCCTAAAAACATTCAGTACTTC.